Listed below are T cell receptor beta chains from one sample, sequenced in a study of cytomegalovirus exposure and HLA in healthy donors. Clones were read by immunoSEQ multiplex PCR, and TCRdb kept only the in-frame ones, dropping some. The repertoire consists of about 120,000 clones, with over 60% occurring once and the leading ten covering less than 4%. Sequencing input: PBMCs. These receptor sequences come from a human donor in good health. Both conserved end residues are part of each CDR3. The order of the fields is V gene, J gene, CDR3 protein.

v_gene: TRBV2
j_gene: TRBJ2-2
CDR3aa: CASSAYDTGELFF

v_gene: TRBV29-1
j_gene: TRBJ1-1
CDR3aa: CSADARARNTEAFF

v_gene: TRBV5-6
j_gene: TRBJ1-5
CDR3aa: CASSLRTVRGSNQPQHF

v_gene: TRBV6-1
j_gene: TRBJ1-3
CDR3aa: CASSLARAGNTIYF

v_gene: TRBV25-1
j_gene: TRBJ1-4
CDR3aa: CASSDIPPGGSEKLFF

v_gene: TRBV7-9
j_gene: TRBJ2-7
CDR3aa: CASSLVGFSAREGEQYF

v_gene: TRBV12-2
j_gene: TRBJ2-1
CDR3aa: CASRLAGENEQFF

v_gene: TRBV28
j_gene: TRBJ1-3
CDR3aa: CASSEGTLVSGNTIYF

v_gene: TRBV28
j_gene: TRBJ1-2
CDR3aa: CASSLVAGGYGYTF

v_gene: TRBV7-9
j_gene: TRBJ1-1
CDR3aa: CASSSDRGIPEAFF